A selection of T cell receptor beta chains follows, all from one sample in a study of cytomegalovirus exposure and HLA in healthy donors. Repertoires were generated with immunoSEQ multiplex PCR, while TCRdb's copy carries only in-frame clones and drops some. The table has about 100,000 clones, around 79% seen once. Sample: PBMCs. The receptor source for this set is a female donor in good health and CMV-seropositive. CDR3s leave out the opening cysteine and the closing phenylalanine or tryptophan.

TRBJ1-1,12,TRBV7-2,ASSTYRGNTEAF
TRBJ1-1,11,TRBV18,ASSPEADTEAF
TRBJ1-1,12,TRBV4-3,ASSQDWLQGEAF
TRBJ1-4,12,TRBV7-2,ASSLRVTGEKLF
TRBJ2-7,13,TRBV14,ASSSVREGPYEQY
TRBJ2-6,15,TRBV4-2,ASSQVGSSSGANVLT
TRBJ1-2,14,TRBV7-2,ASRPGSDRGNYGYT
TRBJ1-2,15,TRBV11-2,ASSLDVDSRPHYGYT
TRBJ2-5,11,TRBV7-3,ASSPTPGVAQY
TRBJ1-2,8,TRBV29-1,SVDRDGYT
TRBJ2-7,13,TRBV5-1,ASSLQREPPSEQY
TRBJ1-5,7,TRBV19,ASLQPQH
TRBJ1-1,13,TRBV30,ASGQGYQRDTEAF
TRBJ2-7,11,TRBV6-5,AREGKLAAEQY
TRBJ2-3,12,TRBV5-1,ASLWEGQSDTQY
TRBJ1-1,11,TRBV11-2,ASSLGTDRGRF
TRBJ1-1,12,TRBV6-1,ASSDYQGRTEAF
TRBJ2-1,11,TRBV5-1,ASSYGQNNEQF
TRBJ1-1,12,TRBV7-2,ASSTRQERAEAF
TRBJ1-1,12,TRBV7-2,ASSLALTGAEAF
TRBJ2-3,13,TRBV29-1,SVEDATRGTDTQY
TRBJ1-1,13,TRBV7-3,ASSLTGVMNTEAF
TRBJ1-5,13,TRBV4-1,ASSRGETGWQPQH
TRBJ1-2,12,TRBV9,ASSGGQGDYGYT
TRBJ2-5,9,TRBV7-2,ASSFSETQY
TRBJ2-4,12,TRBV2,ASSYTGNSNIQY
TRBJ2-1,13,TRBV28,ASSKAGGGYNEQF
TRBJ2-5,11,TRBV28,ASSLWGGETQY
TRBJ1-4,13,TRBV6-5,ASSFFRGVNEKLF
TRBJ1-3,13,TRBV30,AWTNPRRSGNTIY
TRBJ1-1,11,TRBV5-6,ASSFPGRDEAF
TRBJ2-3,14,TRBV7-7,ASSRGTSATTDTQY
TRBJ1-1,11,TRBV7-3,ASSLSYGIEAF
TRBJ2-7,11,TRBV21-1,ASSKIAGGRQY
TRBJ1-1,9,TRBV20-1,SAAAYREAF
TRBJ2-1,13,TRBV7-6,ASTPGRSEAHEQF
TRBJ1-1,13,TRBV6-4,AWGQHRSGDTEAF
TRBJ2-7,11,TRBV11-2,ASRRGQDYEQY
TRBJ2-2,14,TRBV6-6,ASSYSSNSNSGELF
TRBJ1-1,17,TRBV10-1,ASSVPGQKTPYMNTEAF
TRBJ1-5,12,TRBV10-2,ASAQGGGNQPQH